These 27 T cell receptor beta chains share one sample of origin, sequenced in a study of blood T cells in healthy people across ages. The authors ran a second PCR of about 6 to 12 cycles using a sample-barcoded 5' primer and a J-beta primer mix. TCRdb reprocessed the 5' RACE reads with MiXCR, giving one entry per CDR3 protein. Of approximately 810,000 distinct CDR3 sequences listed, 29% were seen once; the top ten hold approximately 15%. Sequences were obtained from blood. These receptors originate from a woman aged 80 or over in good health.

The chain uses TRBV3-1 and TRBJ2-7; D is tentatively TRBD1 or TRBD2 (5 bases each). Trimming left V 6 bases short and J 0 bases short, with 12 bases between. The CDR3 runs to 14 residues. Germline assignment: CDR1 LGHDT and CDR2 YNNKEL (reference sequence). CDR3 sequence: CASRQRGRSYEQYF. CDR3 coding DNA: TGTGCCAGCAGACAAAGGGGACGCTCCTACGAGCAGTACTTC.

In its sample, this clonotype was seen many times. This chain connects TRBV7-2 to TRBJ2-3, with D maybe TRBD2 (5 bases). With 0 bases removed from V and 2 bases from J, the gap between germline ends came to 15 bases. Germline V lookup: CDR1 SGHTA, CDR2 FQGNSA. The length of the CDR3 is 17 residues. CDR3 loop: CASSLAGVAGPTDTQYF. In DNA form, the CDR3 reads TGTGCCAGCAGCTTAGCCGGGGTTGCCGGCCCCACAGATACGCAGTATTTT.

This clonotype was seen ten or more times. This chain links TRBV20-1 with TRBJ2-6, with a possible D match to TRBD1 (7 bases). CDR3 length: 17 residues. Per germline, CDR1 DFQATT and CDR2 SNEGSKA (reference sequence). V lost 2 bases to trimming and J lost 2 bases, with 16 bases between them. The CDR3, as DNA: TGCAGTGCTAGAAGGGGCAGGGGGGCCCCTGGGGCCAACGTCCTGACTTTC. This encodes CSARRGRGAPGANVLTF.

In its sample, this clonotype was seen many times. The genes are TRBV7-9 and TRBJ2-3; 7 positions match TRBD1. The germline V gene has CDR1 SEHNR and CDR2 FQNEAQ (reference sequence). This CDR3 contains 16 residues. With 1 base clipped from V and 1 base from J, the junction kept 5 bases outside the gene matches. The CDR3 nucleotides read TGTGCCAGCAGCTTAGTAGTAGACAGGGGCACAGATACGCAGTATTTT. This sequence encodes CASSLVVDRGTDTQYF.

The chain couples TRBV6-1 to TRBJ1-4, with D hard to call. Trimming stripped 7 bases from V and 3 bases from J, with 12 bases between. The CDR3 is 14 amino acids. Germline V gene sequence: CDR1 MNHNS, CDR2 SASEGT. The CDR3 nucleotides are TGTGCCAGCAAGGGTCCTGTGGCTAATGAAAAACTGTTTTTT. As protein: CASKGPVANEKLFF.

The CDR3 sequence: CASSPQRLTGTQVGSEQFF. CDR3 nucleotides: TGTGCCAGCTCACCCCAAAGATTGACCGGGACGCAGGTAGGGAGTGAGCAGTTCTTC. The chain couples TRBV18 to TRBJ2-1, with D perhaps TRBD1 or TRBD2 (5 bases each). The CDR3 runs 19 residues. The germline V gene encodes CDR1 KGHSH and CDR2 LQKENI. The ends were cut back, 3 bases at V and 9 bases at J, with 30 bases in the middle.

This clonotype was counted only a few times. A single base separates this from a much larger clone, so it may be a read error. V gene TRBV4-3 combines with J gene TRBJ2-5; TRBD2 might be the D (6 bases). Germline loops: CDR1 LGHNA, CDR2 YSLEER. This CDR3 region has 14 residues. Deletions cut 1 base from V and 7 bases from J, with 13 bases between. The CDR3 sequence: CASSQGGGCGTQYF. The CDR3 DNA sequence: TGCGCCAGCAGCCAAGGGGGAGGATGCGGGACCCAGTACTTC.

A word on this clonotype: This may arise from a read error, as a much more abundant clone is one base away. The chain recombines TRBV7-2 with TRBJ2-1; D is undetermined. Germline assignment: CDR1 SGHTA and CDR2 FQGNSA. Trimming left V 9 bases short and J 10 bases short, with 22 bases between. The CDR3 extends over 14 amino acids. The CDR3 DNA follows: TGTGCCAGTGCGGCAGGCTACAATGAGCAGGAGCAGTTCTTC. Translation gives CASAAGYNEQEQFF.

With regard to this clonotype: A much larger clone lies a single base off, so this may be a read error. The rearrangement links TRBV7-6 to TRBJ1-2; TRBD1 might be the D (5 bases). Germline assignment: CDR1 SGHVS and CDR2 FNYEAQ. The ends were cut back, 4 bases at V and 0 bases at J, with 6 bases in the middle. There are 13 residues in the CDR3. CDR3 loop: CASSSRANYGYTF. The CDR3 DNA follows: TGTGCCAGCAGCTCCAGGGCTAACTATGGCTACACCTTC.

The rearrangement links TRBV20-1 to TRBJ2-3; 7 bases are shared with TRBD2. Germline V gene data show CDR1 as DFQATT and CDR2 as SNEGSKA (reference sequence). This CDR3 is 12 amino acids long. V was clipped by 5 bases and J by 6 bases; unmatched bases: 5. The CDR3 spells CSAGASGDTQYF. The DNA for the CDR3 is TGCAGTGCTGGGGCTAGCGGCGATACGCAGTATTTT.

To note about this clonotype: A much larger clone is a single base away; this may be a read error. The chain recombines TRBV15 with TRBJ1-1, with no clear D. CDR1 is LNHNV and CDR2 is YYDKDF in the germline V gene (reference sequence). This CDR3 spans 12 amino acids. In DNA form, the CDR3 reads TGTACCACCAGCAACAAGAACACTGAAGCTTTCTTT. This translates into CTTSNKNTEAFF.

Here the CDR3 DNA reads TGCGCCAGCAGCCCAGGGACAGGGGAGGAGACCCAGTACTTC. Amino acids: CASSPGTGEETQYF. The chain is built from TRBV5-1 and TRBJ2-5, with 10 bases identical to TRBD1. Germline V lookup: CDR1 SGHRS, CDR2 YFSETQ. V gave up 4 bases and J gave up 5 bases; unmatched junction bases: 5. The CDR3 totals 14 residues. Drawing the rest from reference TRBV5-1 and TRBJ2-5, the complete variable domain is KAGVTQTPRYLIKTRGQQVTLSCSPISGHRSVSWYQQTPGQGLQFLFEYFSETQRNKGNFPGRFSGRQFSNSRSEMNVSTLELGDSALYLCASSPGTGEETQYFGPGTRLLVL.

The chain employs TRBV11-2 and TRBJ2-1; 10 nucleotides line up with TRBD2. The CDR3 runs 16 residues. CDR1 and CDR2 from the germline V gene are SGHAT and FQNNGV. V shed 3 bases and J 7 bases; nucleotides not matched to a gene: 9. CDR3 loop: CASSFQSGGALNEQFF. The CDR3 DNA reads TGTGCCAGCAGCTTCCAGAGCGGGGGGGCCTTGAATGAGCAGTTCTTC.

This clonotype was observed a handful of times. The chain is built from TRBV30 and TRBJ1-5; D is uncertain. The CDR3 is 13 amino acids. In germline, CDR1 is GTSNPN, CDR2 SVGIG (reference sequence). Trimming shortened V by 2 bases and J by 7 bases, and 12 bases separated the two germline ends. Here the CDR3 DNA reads TGTGCCTGGAGTACGAGGCCGGGGCAGCCCCAGCATTTT. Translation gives CAWSTRPGQPQHF.

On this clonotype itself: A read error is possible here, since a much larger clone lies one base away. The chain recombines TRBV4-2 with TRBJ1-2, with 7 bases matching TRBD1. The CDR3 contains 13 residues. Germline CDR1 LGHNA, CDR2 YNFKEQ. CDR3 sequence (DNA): TGTGCCAGCCGACCCGGGACAGTGTATGGCTGCACCTTC. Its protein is CASRPGTVYGCTF.

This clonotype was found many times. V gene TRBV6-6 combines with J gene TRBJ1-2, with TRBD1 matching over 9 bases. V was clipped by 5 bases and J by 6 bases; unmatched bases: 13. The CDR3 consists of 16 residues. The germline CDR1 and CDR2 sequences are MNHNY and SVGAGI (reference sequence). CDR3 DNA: TGTGCCAGCAGTCTCGATAGCGTACAGGGGGCTAATGGCTACACCTTC. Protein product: CASSLDSVQGANGYTF.

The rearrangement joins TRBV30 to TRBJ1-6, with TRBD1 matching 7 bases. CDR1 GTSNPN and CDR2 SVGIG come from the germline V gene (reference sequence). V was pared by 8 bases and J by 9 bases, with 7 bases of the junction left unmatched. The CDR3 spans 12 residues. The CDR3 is CAVTGAGSPLHF. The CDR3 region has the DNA TGTGCCGTAACAGGGGCGGGTTCACCCCTCCACTTT.

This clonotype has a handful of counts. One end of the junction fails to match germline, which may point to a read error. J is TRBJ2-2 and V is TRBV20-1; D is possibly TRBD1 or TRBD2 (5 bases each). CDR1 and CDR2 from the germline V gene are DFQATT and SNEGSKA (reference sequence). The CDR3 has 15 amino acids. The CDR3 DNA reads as TGCAGTGCTAGAGTAACGAGGGGCGGGTCCGGGGAGCGGTTTTTT. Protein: CSARVTRGGSGERFF.

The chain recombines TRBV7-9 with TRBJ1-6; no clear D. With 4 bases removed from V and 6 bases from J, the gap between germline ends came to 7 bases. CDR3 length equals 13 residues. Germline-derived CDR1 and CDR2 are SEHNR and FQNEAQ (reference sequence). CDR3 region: CASSWGTNSPLHF. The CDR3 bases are TGTGCCAGCAGCTGGGGTACTAATTCACCCCTCCACTTT.

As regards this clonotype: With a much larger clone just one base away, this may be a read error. Here the CDR3 reads CASRGGDERGTYNEQYF. DNA of the CDR3: TGTGCCAGCAGGGGCGGGGATGAGCGGGGGACCTACAATGAGCAGTACTTC. The V and J genes are TRBV6-1 and TRBJ2-1; TRBD2 matches 8 bases. The J call may be wrong; the DNA end is better matched by TRBJ2-7. Germline V CDR1 and CDR2: MNHNS, SASEGT. The CDR3 loop spans 17 amino acids.

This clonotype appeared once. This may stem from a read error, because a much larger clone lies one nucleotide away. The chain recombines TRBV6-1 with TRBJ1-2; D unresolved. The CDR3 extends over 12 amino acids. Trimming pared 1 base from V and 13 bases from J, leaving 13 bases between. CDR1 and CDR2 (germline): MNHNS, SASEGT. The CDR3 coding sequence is TGTGCCAGCAGTGAAGTAGGGTTGGAAACCACCTTC. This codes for CASSEVGLETTF.

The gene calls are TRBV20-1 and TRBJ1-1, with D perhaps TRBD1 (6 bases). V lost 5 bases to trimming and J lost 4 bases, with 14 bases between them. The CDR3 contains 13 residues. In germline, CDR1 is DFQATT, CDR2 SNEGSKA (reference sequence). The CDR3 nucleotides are TGCAGTGCTTCGGCAGGGGTACGCACTGAAGCTTTCTTT. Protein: CSASAGVRTEAFF.

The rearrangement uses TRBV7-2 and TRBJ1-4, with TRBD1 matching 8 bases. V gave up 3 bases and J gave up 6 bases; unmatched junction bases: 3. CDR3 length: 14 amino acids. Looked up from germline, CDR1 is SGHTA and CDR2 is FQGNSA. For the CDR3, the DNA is TGTGCCAGCAGCTTCGACAGGGGTCATGAAAAACTGTTTTTT. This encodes CASSFDRGHEKLFF.

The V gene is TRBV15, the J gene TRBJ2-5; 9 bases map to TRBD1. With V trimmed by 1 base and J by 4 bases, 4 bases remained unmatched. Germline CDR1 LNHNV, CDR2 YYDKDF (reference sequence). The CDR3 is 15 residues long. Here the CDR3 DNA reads TGTGCCACCAGCAGAGCTAAGGACAGGGGAGAGACCCAGTACTTC. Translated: CATSRAKDRGETQYF.

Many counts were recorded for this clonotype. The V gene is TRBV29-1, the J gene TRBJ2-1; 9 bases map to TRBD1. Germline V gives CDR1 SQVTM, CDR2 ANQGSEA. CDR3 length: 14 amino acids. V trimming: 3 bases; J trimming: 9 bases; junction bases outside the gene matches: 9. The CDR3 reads CSVDPQGARGEQFF. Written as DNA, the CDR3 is TGCAGCGTTGACCCACAGGGGGCGCGGGGTGAGCAGTTCTTC.

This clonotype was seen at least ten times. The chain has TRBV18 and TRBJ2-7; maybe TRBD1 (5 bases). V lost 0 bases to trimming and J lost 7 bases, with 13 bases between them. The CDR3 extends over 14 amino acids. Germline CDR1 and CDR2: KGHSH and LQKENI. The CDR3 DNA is TGTGCCAGCTCACCACCTCCTCAGGGTGCGGAGCAGTACTTC. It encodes CASSPPPQGAEQYF.

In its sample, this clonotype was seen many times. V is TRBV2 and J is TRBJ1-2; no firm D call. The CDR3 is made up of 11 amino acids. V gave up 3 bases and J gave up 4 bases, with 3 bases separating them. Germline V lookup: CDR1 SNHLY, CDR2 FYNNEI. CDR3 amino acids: CASSDGYGYTF. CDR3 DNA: TGTGCCAGCAGTGACGGCTATGGCTACACCTTC.